Following are 14 T cell receptor beta chains from one sample sequenced in a study of T cell responses to AZD1222 COVID-19 vaccine (dated by TCRdb to about 2021). The library was prepared using the immunoSEQ multiplex PCR assay. The immuneACCESS repertoire file appears here via TCRdb, limited to in-frame rearrangements. These files lack a portion of the clones; in checked studies, under half of the deficit traces to unresolved V genes, and the cause of the others is not known. This sample has some 87,000 clones in its table, and 90% to 95% of those were observed once. Around 5% of the sample belongs to the ten largest clones. Sample time point, as interpreted from the label and publication: baseline before first vaccination. Sample treatment or condition, as interpreted from the label and publication: meningococcal conjugate vaccine given as trial control. The sequencing used peripheral blood, collected on day 0 of MenACWY control vaccination. The source of these receptors is an adult in good health.

The J gene is TRBJ1-6, the V gene TRBV6-5; D remains unclear. The V end was cut by 1 base, the J end by 10 bases, with 11 bases between. The CDR3 has 14 residues. Germline loops: CDR1 MNHEY, CDR2 SVGAGI. DNA of the CDR3: TGTGCCAGCAGTTACTTTGGGGTTGGATCACCCCTCCACTTT. Amino acid sequence: CASSYFGVGSPLHF.

This chain uses TRBV18 with TRBJ2-1; 9 bases map to TRBD2. CDR1 and CDR2 (germline): KGHSH, LQKENI. Trimming at V came to 3 bases and at J to 8 bases, leaving 5 bases not matched to a gene. CDR3 length equals 14 residues. The CDR3 reads CASSPVGGGDEQFF. CDR3 sequence (DNA): TGTGCCAGCTCACCCGTCGGCGGGGGGGATGAGCAGTTCTTC.

This clone was detected a few times. The chain couples TRBV27 to TRBJ2-7; D remains unclear. The CDR3 spans 14 residues. V was clipped by 1 base and J by 1 base, with 8 bases between them. Germline V gene sequence: CDR1 MNHEY, CDR2 SMNVEV (reference sequence). This chain's CDR3 is CASSLWRNSYEQYF. For the CDR3, the DNA is TGTGCCAGCAGTTTATGGCGCAATTCCTACGAGCAGTACTTC.

CDR3 sequence (DNA): TGCGCCAGCACTTCTACAAGATACAATGAGCAGTTCTTC. As protein: CASTSTRYNEQFF. The chain employs TRBV23-1 and TRBJ2-1; D uncertain. TRBV23-1 is annotated as an ORF whose role is uncertain. Trimming took off 7 bases at V and 4 bases at J, with 11 bases between the two ends. The CDR3 extends over 13 amino acids.

The chain has TRBV27 and TRBJ1-3; the D is unclear. The CDR3 runs to 14 residues. Germline V CDR1 and CDR2: MNHEY, SMNVEV (reference sequence). Trimming stripped 6 bases from V and 0 bases from J, with 9 bases between. The DNA for the CDR3 is TGTGCCAGCAGCCCAGGCATCTCTGGAAACACCATATATTTT. As protein: CASSPGISGNTIYF.

This chain uses TRBV3-1 (or the pseudogene TRBV3-2) with TRBJ1-4; 7 bases agree with TRBD1. CDR1 and CDR2 (germline): LGHDT, YNNKEL (reference sequence). The ends lost 4 bases at V and 4 bases at J; junction bases unmatched: 15. The CDR3 runs 18 residues. The CDR3 DNA sequence: TGTGCCAGCAGCCCAAGGGGGACAGTTTTCCCTGATAATGAAAAACTGTTTTTT. Its protein product is CASSPRGTVFPDNEKLFF.

The rearrangement joins TRBV6-2 or TRBV6-3 to TRBJ1-2; D call uncertain. V lost 2 bases and J lost 4, with 8 bases in between. The germline V gene encodes CDR1 MNHEY and CDR2 SVGEGT. This CDR3 has 13 residues. CDR3 amino acids: CASSYQQAYGYTF. In DNA form, the CDR3 reads TGTGCCAGCAGTTACCAGCAGGCCTATGGCTACACCTTC.

The CDR3 protein is CASSPPLGRNEQYF. The CDR3 nucleotides read TGTGCCAGCAGTCCTCCCCTGGGACGGAACGAGCAGTACTTC. The chain links TRBV28 to TRBJ2-7; D possibly matches TRBD1 or TRBD2 (5 bases each). The CDR3 is 14 residues long. Trimming pared 5 bases from V and 5 bases from J, leaving 16 bases between. Germline-derived CDR1 and CDR2 are MDHEN and SYDVKM.

The V and J genes are TRBV28 and TRBJ1-3; tentatively, D is TRBD1 (6 bases). The CDR3 extends over 15 amino acids. V gave up 10 bases and J gave up 4 bases, with 20 bases separating them. Germline assignment: CDR1 MDHEN and CDR2 SYDVKM. DNA of the CDR3: TGTGCCACCACAGTTTCAGGGACAAACGGAAACACCATATATTTT. Protein: CATTVSGTNGNTIYF.

The CDR3 reads CASSGSYEQYF. In DNA, the CDR3 is TGTGCCAGCAGTGGGAGTTACGAGCAGTACTTC. This chain connects TRBV11-2 to TRBJ2-7, with D possibly matching TRBD2 (5 bases). Germline V lookup: CDR1 SGHAT, CDR2 FQNNGV. This CDR3 comprises 11 residues. V was cut by 6 bases and J by 4 bases, with 7 bases left in between.

This chain uses TRBV5-1 with TRBJ1-3, with a tentative D call TRBD1 (5 bases). Trimming shortened V by 2 bases and J by 2 bases, and 14 bases separated the two germline ends. Germline V CDR1 and CDR2: SGHRS, YFSETQ. This CDR3 region has 16 residues. The CDR3: CASSFGGAKAGNTIYF. DNA for the CDR3: TGCGCCAGCAGCTTTGGAGGGGCGAAGGCTGGAAACACCATATATTTT.

This chain joins TRBV19 and TRBJ2-2, with TRBD2 matching 11 bases. The CDR3 has 16 residues. V lost 1 base, J lost 4 bases, and 2 bases stayed unmatched. The germline V gene has CDR1 LNHDA and CDR2 SQIVND (reference sequence). The CDR3: CASSIGLAGSTGELFF. The CDR3 nucleotides read TGTGCCAGTAGTATAGGACTAGCGGGGTCCACCGGGGAGCTGTTTTTT.

The rearrangement joins TRBV19 to TRBJ2-1, with TRBD2 identical over 10 bases. CDR3 size: 14 residues. Unmatched junction bases numbered 6, after V lost 4 bases and J lost 9 bases. The germline gives CDR1 LNHDA, CDR2 SQIVND (reference sequence). CDR3 sequence (DNA): TGTGCCAGTAGTACCGGACTAGCGGTGGGTGAGCAGTTCTTC. Translated: CASSTGLAVGEQFF.

V and J are TRBV5-6 and TRBJ2-3, with D unclear. This CDR3 is 15 amino acids long. V gave up 4 bases and J gave up 0 bases, with 12 bases separating them. CDR1 and CDR2 from the germline V gene are SGHDT and YYEEEE. CDR3 sequence reads: CASSPPGPSTDTQYF. CDR3 coding DNA: TGTGCCAGCAGCCCACCCGGCCCTAGCACAGATACGCAGTATTTT.